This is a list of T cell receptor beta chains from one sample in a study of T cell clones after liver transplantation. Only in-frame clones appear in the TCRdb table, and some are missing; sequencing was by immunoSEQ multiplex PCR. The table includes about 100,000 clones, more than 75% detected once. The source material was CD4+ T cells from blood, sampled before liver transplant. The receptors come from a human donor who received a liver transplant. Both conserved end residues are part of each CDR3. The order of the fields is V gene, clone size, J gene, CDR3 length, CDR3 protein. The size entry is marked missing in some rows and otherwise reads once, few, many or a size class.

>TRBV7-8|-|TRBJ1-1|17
CASSPRDRGRGYTEAFF
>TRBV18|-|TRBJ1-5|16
CASSPSDRLGNQPQHF
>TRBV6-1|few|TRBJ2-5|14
CASNSGRGWETQYF
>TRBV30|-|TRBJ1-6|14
CAWSTQGRDSPLHF
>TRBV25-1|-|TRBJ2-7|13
CATGDGRTYEQYF
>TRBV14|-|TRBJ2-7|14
CASSHRTGSHEQYF
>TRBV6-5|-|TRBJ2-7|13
CASSRGGNYEQYF
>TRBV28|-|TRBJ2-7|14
CASSIPGANYEQYF
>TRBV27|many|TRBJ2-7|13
CASRAPQGYEQYF
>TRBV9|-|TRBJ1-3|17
CASSPDARGGVRNTIYF
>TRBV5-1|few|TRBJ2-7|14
CASSLWAETNEQYF
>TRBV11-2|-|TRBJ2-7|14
CASSLVPAWTKQYF
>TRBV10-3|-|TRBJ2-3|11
CATQVTDTQYF
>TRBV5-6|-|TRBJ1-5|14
CASSLRGANQPQHF
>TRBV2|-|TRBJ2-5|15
CASNLNGAGGETQYF
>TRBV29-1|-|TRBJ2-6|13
CSVSDTGANVLTF
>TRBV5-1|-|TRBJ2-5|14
CASSFGRAGETQYF
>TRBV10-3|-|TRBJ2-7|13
CAISIADSYEQYF
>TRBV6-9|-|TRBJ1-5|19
CASKSRGWGQSYSNQPQHF
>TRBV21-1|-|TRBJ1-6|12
CASSPRISPLHF
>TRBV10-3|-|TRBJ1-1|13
CAISEVPRTEAFF
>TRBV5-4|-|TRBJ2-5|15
CASSLGIMAGETQYF
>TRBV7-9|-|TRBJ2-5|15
CASSPPPRVEETQYF
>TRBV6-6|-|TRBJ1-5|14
CASSFGTGNQPQHF
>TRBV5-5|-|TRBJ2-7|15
CASSLQQFPLKEQYF
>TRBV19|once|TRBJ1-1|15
CASSPQVSLGAEAFF
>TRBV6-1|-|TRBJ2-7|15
CASSARGQSSYEQYF
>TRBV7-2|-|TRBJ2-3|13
CASSLGGTDTQYF
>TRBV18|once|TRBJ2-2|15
CASSPGQALTGELFF
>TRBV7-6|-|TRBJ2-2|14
CASSSKPYTGELFF
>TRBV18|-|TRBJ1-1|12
CASSQTRDEAFF
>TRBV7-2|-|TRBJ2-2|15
CASSRDRVNTGELFF
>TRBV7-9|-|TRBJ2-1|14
CASSGWDRSNEQFF
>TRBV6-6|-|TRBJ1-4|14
CASSYSMTAEKLFF
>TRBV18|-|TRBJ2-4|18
CASSPANRGGPRNNIQYF
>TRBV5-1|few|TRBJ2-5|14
CASSLGTGWETQYF
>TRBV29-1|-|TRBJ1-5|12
CSVGLGDQPQHF
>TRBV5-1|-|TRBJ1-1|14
CASSPQGQNTEAFF
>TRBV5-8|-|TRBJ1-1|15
CASSHRGGRGTEAFF
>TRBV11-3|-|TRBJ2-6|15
CASSLGGSGANVLTF
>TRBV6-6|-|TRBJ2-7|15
CASSYTGQGSYEQYF
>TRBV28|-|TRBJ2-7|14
CASSRGDRGSEQYF
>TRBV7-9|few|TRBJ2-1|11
CASSSRLEQFF
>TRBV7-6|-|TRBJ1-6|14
CASSSERTDSPLHF
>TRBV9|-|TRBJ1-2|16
CASRPYTAYEGYGYTF
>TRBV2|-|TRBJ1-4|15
CASSEWEQAHEKLFF
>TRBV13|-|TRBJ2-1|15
CASSPWGTSDNEQFF
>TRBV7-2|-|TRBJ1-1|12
CASSLVRGLAFF
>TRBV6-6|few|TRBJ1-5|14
CASSPRTGDQPQHF
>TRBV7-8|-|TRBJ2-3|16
CASSLASAGTTDTQYF
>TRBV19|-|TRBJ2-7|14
CASSITFRGVEQYF
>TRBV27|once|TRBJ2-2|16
CASKALAGDLTGELFF
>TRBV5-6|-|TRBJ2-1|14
CASSLARVGNEQFF
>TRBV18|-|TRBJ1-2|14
CASSPDGRGYGYTF
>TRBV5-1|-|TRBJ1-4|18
CASSPVARVFSTNEKLFF
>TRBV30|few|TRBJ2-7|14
CAWSGLAGAAEQYF
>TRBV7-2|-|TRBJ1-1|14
CASSSVKLNTEAFF